Each of the 18 T cell receptor beta chains below was sequenced from the same sample in a study of control samples from healthy donors and cancer patients. Profiling relied on immunoSEQ multiplex PCR, and the TCRdb table lists in-frame clones only, not all of them. The sample records fewer than 45,000 clones, around 93% being singletons. The sequenced sample was PBMCs. These receptor sequences come from a middle-aged woman with head and neck cancer.

The rearrangement uses TRBV9 and TRBJ2-2; D is possibly TRBD2 (5 bases). Trimming removed 4 bases from V and 2 bases from J, with 12 bases in between. The CDR3 consists of 15 residues. Germline V gene lookup returns CDR1 SGDLS and CDR2 YYNGEE. CDR3 loop: CASSPTGTNTGELFF. CDR3 in DNA: TGTGCCAGCAGCCCCACGGGAACTAACACCGGGGAGCTGTTTTTT.

This clone was seen a single time. The V and J genes are TRBV6-5 and TRBJ1-5; D is undetermined. Trimming took 6 bases from V and 2 from J, leaving 11 bases between them. There are 14 residues in the CDR3. Germline CDR1 MNHEY, CDR2 SVGAGI. The CDR3 nucleotides read TGTGCCAGCAGCGCAGCCGGGGGCAATCAGCCCCAGCATTTT. Its protein product is CASSAAGGNQPQHF.

V is TRBV5-1 and J is TRBJ2-7; D remains unclear. Germline V CDR1 and CDR2: SGHRS, YFSETQ. V was clipped by 4 bases and J by 1 base, with 15 bases between them. This CDR3 has 15 residues. For the CDR3, the DNA is TGCGCCAGCAGCCCGGACCCTCACCCTTCCTACGAGCAGTACTTC. Residues: CASSPDPHPSYEQYF.

The chain has TRBV6-6 and TRBJ1-1; D is ambiguous. This CDR3 region has 14 residues. The V end lost 6 bases, the J end lost 2 bases, and 13 bases lay between the germline ends. The V gene's germline CDR1 is MNHNY and CDR2 SVGAGI (reference sequence). CDR3 amino acids: CASRSGSYNTEAFF. CDR3 nucleotides: TGTGCCAGCAGATCGGGATCGTACAACACTGAAGCTTTCTTT.

V and J are TRBV21-1 and TRBJ2-3; the table's D call, TRBD1, has no DNA check behind it. TRBV21-1 is labeled a pseudogene. The CDR3 is made up of 15 amino acids. CDR3 in DNA: TGTGCCAGCACCAGACAGGGAATACCTACAGATACGCAGTATTTT. This encodes CASTRQGIPTDTQYF.

This chain uses TRBV6-5 with TRBJ2-2, with D possibly TRBD2 on 6 matching bases. Trimming took 8 bases from V and 5 from J, leaving 15 bases between them. The germline V gene encodes CDR1 MNHEY and CDR2 SVGAGI. The CDR3 extends over 14 amino acids. The CDR3 DNA is TGTGCCAGCCTCGCGGGAAGTGATACCGGGGAGCTGTTTTTT. It translates to CASLAGSDTGELFF.

The count of this clone is one. The chain combines TRBV7-9 with TRBJ2-3; no clear D. V was clipped by 5 bases and J by 0 bases, with 12 bases between them. The CDR3 spans 15 residues. Germline values: CDR1 SEHNR, CDR2 FQNEAQ (reference sequence). The CDR3 nucleotides are TGTGCCAGCAGCCTACCCCTGGACAGCACAGATACGCAGTATTTT. Amino acids: CASSLPLDSTDTQYF.

The V gene is TRBV7-9, the J gene TRBJ2-1; D is unclear. Trimming left V 1 base short and J 3 bases short, with 13 bases between. The germline CDR1 and CDR2 sequences are SEHNR and FQNEAQ (reference sequence). This CDR3 is 16 amino acids long. The CDR3 sequence: CASSLGAGGDYNEQFF. DNA for the CDR3: TGTGCCAGCAGCTTAGGTGCTGGTGGGGACTACAATGAGCAGTTCTTC.

The rearrangement links TRBV27 to TRBJ2-7; the D gene is possibly TRBD1 (6 bases). Germline CDR1 and CDR2: MNHEY and SMNVEV (reference sequence). This CDR3 is built from 15 residues. V lost 5 bases to trimming and J lost 4 bases, with 18 bases between them. The CDR3 sequence is CASSHTTGITYEQYF. DNA for the CDR3: TGTGCCAGCAGTCACACCACAGGGATCACGTACGAGCAGTACTTC.

The chain recombines TRBV6-1 with TRBJ1-1; D not certain. There are 16 residues in the CDR3. V gave up 2 bases and J gave up 1 base, with 14 bases separating them. From germline, CDR1 is MNHNS and CDR2 SASEGT. CDR3 in DNA: TGTGCCAGCAGTGAATGGGTGGCGCGCAGGAACACTGAAGCTTTCTTT. Its protein product is CASSEWVARRNTEAFF.

This chain joins TRBV19 and TRBJ1-1, with a possible D match to TRBD1 (6 bases). This CDR3 has 14 residues. Germline-derived CDR1 and CDR2 are LNHDA and SQIVND (reference sequence). V shed 7 bases and J shed 5 bases, with 17 bases lying between them. CDR3 sequence: CASKGPGEQTEAFF. CDR3 in DNA: TGTGCCAGTAAAGGCCCAGGGGAACAAACTGAAGCTTTCTTT.

The chain combines TRBV11-3 with TRBJ2-1; 11 nucleotides agree with TRBD1. CDR1 is SGHNT and CDR2 is YENEEA in the germline V gene. This CDR3 has 17 amino acids. The V gene end was trimmed by 5 bases and the J gene end by 4 bases; junction bases not matched to a gene: 10. In DNA, the CDR3 is TGTGCCAGCAGCCGCGGGGCCGGGACAGGGGGATACAATGAGCAGTTCTTC. It yields the protein CASSRGAGTGGYNEQFF.

V gene TRBV5-1 combines with J gene TRBJ2-3, with 15 bases matching TRBD2. CDR1 and CDR2 (germline): SGHRS, YFSETQ. V was pared by 0 bases and J by 3 bases, with 2 bases of the junction left unmatched. The CDR3 is 17 amino acids. This chain's CDR3 is CASSLAGLAGGTDTQYF. In nucleotides, the CDR3 is TGCGCCAGCAGCTTGGCCGGACTAGCGGGAGGGACAGATACGCAGTATTTT.

J is TRBJ1-5 and V is TRBV20-1; possible D gene TRBD1, 5 bases. Germline V gives CDR1 DFQATT, CDR2 SNEGSKA (reference sequence). This CDR3 is built from 14 residues. The V end lost 3 bases, the J end lost 0 bases, and 9 bases lay between the germline ends. The CDR3 coding sequence is TGCAGTGCTAGTCCAGGGTATAGCAATCAGCCCCAGCATTTT. Translated, it gives CSASPGYSNQPQHF.

The V and J genes are TRBV28 and TRBJ1-5, with a weak D call TRBD1 (5 bases). Germline-derived CDR1 and CDR2 are MDHEN and SYDVKM. The CDR3 length is 18 residues. Trimming stripped 3 bases from V and 0 bases from J, with 18 bases between. The DNA of the CDR3 is TGTGCCAGCAGTTTGCAGCCGGGACTTTCGTATAGCAATCAGCCCCAGCATTTT. Residues: CASSLQPGLSYSNQPQHF.

This clone has just one count. This chain links TRBV28 with TRBJ1-2; no reliable D call. The CDR3 totals 12 residues. CDR1 is MDHEN, CDR2 SYDVKM, per germline. V shed 4 bases and J shed 8 bases, with 11 bases lying between them. The chain's CDR3 is CASSSPGGGYTF. CDR3 in DNA: TGTGCCAGCAGTTCCCCCGGAGGCGGCTACACCTTC.

V is TRBV3-1 (or the pseudogene TRBV3-2) and J is TRBJ1-2, with D possibly matching TRBD1 (6 bases). The CDR3 is made up of 13 amino acids. Between the trimmed V and J ends, which lost 3 bases and 7 bases, there was a span of 12 bases. The germline gives CDR1 LGHDT, CDR2 YNNKEL (reference sequence). CDR3 in DNA: TGTGCCAGCAGCCACACAGGGCTCGGTGGCTACACCTTC. Translation gives CASSHTGLGGYTF.

The J gene is TRBJ1-5, the V gene TRBV15; D remains ambiguous. Per the germline V gene, CDR1 is LNHNV and CDR2 is YYDKDF (reference sequence). V was trimmed by 3 bases and J by 11 bases, leaving 17 bases between them. This CDR3 region has 14 residues. The CDR3 reads CATSRADGTRSQHF. In nucleotides, the CDR3 is TGTGCCACCAGCAGGGCCGACGGTACCCGGTCCCAGCATTTT.